These T cell receptor beta chains were read from a single sample in a study of blood T cell repertoires in COVID-19. Clones were read by immunoSEQ multiplex PCR, and TCRdb kept only the in-frame ones, dropping some. The data hold some 190,000 clones, with about 80% observed a single time. Material for sequencing was peripheral blood. The receptor source for this set is an elderly woman with COVID-19, enrolled during active disease. Each CDR3 is given with its conserved first and last residue. A D gene is named only where the DNA matches it firmly. A row's size may be missing; if present it is once, few, many or a size class.

clone size: -
J gene: TRBJ1-1
V gene: TRBV7-8
D gene: -
CDR3 protein: CASSLGGGTEAFF
CDR3 DNA: TGTGCCAGCAGCTTAGGGGGGGGTACTGAAGCTTTCTTT

clone size: -
J gene: TRBJ1-5
V gene: TRBV3-1/TRBV3-2
D gene: -
CDR3 protein: CASSQFSDQPQHF
CDR3 DNA: TGTGCCAGCAGCCAATTTTCAGATCAGCCCCAGCATTTT

clone size: few
J gene: TRBJ2-1
V gene: TRBV9
D gene: TRBD2
CDR3 protein: CASSPGLAWYNEQFF
CDR3 DNA: TGTGCCAGCAGCCCCGGACTAGCTTGGTACAATGAGCAGTTCTTC

clone size: -
J gene: TRBJ1-1
V gene: TRBV21-1
D gene: -
CDR3 protein: CASSKIEGWAEAFF
CDR3 DNA: TGTGCCAGCAGCAAAATTGAGGGTTGGGCTGAAGCTTTCTTT

clone size: -
J gene: TRBJ1-3
V gene: TRBV9
D gene: -
CDR3 protein: CASSVGWAAGNTIYF
CDR3 DNA: TGTGCCAGCAGCGTAGGTTGGGCCGCTGGAAACACCATATATTTT

clone size: -
J gene: TRBJ1-2
V gene: TRBV29-1
D gene: -
CDR3 protein: CSVRVGRGANYGYTF
CDR3 DNA: TGCAGCGTTAGGGTGGGCAGGGGAGCTAACTATGGCTACACCTTC

clone size: few
J gene: TRBJ2-3
V gene: TRBV28
D gene: TRBD1
CDR3 protein: CASSFLTGQGADTQYF
CDR3 DNA: TGTGCCAGCAGTTTCCTCACGGGACAGGGCGCAGATACGCAGTATTTT

clone size: -
J gene: TRBJ1-3
V gene: TRBV3-1/TRBV3-2
D gene: -
CDR3 protein: CASSNTGGAGNTIYF
CDR3 DNA: TGTGCCAGCAGCAACACGGGGGGAGCTGGAAACACCATATATTTT

clone size: few
J gene: TRBJ1-2
V gene: TRBV11-3
D gene: -
CDR3 protein: CASSFRVRNYGYTF
CDR3 DNA: TGTGCCAGCAGCTTCAGGGTAAGGAACTATGGCTACACCTTC

clone size: few
J gene: TRBJ2-2
V gene: TRBV21-1
D gene: -
CDR3 protein: CASSNDRGGPPRELFF
CDR3 DNA: TGTGCCAGCAGCAATGACAGGGGGGGACCACCCCGGGAGCTGTTTTTT

clone size: -
J gene: TRBJ1-1
V gene: TRBV18
D gene: TRBD1
CDR3 protein: CASSADRGATEAFF
CDR3 DNA: TGTGCCAGCTCAGCGGACAGGGGAGCCACTGAAGCTTTCTTT

clone size: -
J gene: TRBJ2-7
V gene: TRBV24-1
D gene: TRBD1
CDR3 protein: CATSDNPGQGSYEQYF
CDR3 DNA: TGTGCCACCAGTGACAATCCGGGACAGGGGTCCTACGAGCAGTACTTC

clone size: few
J gene: TRBJ1-2
V gene: TRBV9
D gene: TRBD1
CDR3 protein: CASNRQGATRNYGYTF
CDR3 DNA: TGTGCCAGCAACCGACAGGGGGCAACGCGTAACTATGGCTACACCTTC

clone size: -
J gene: TRBJ2-5
V gene: TRBV11-2
D gene: -
CDR3 protein: CASSLASRQETQYF
CDR3 DNA: TGTGCCAGCAGCTTAGCGTCTAGGCAAGAGACCCAGTACTTC